Below, one TCR beta chain is given with its context. Sequenced by immunoSEQ multiplex PCR; TCRdb stores in-frame clones only, minus some. The sample lists about 70,000 clones, just over 90% occurring once. J gave up 6 bases and V 2 bases, and 7 bases lay outside the gene matches. CDR3 length: 15 amino acids. Germline assignment: CDR1 LGHNA and CDR2 YSLEER. The entry originates in a study of T cell changes during pregnancy in multiple sclerosis. The receptor comes from a female donor in good health, enrolled as a control in a pregnancy study. Sequences were derived from peripheral blood, sampled in the second trimester of pregnancy. This chain joins TRBV4-3 and TRBJ2-1; 7 nucleotides agree with TRBD2. CDR3 loop: CASSQSSGVVNEQFF. CDR3 sequence (DNA): TGCGCCAGCAGCCAATCCAGCGGGGTGGTCAATGAGCAGTTCTTC.